The present TCR beta chain was sequenced within a study of T-cell reconstitution after alpha-beta-depleted transplantation in children. Study results and caveats: Expanded clones from the graft, numbering several hundred, reportedly supplied alpha-beta T cells about two months after transplant. Surviving recipient T cells and intrathymic progenitors accounted for some patients' high TCRbeta diversity at day 60. One year after transplant, T-cell counts and diversity came mostly from newly produced T cells.

Comments on this clonotype: Its specificity is unknown.

It was with unique molecular identifiers that the TCRbeta library was prepared. TCRdb independently ran MiXCR on the PCR reads; one entry per CDR3 protein. Of about 78,000 distinct CDR3 sequences in the sample, 13% to 15% were seen once. V was clipped by 1 base and J by 0 bases, with 7 bases between them. The CDR3 consists of 14 residues. Per the germline V gene, CDR1 is DFQATT and CDR2 is SNEGSKA (reference sequence). The specimen comprised PBMCs, mostly from graft donor cells, sampled 180 days after TCRalphabeta/CD19-depleted stem cell transplant. This chain links TRBV20-1 with TRBJ1-5; D may be TRBD1 (5 bases). The clonotype was recovered from a male patient aged 2 to 9 who had a stem cell transplant for acute lymphoblastic leukemia, so the T cells may come from the graft donor. CDR3 DNA: TGCAGTGCTAGAGTTGGGGGTAGCAATCAGCCCCAGCATTTT. It encodes CSARVGGSNQPQHF.